The source of this T cell receptor beta chain is a study of regulatory T cells in long-lasting Graves disease. Study observations and caveats: TRBV28, TRBJ1-2 and TRBJ2-5 emerged as the favored segments in persistent disease. Between persistent patients, fewer than 3,500 public clonotypes were shared, exceeding the 966 shared between new patients.

This clonotype was found a few times. Its antigen is still unknown. Looked up from germline, CDR1 is DFQATT and CDR2 is SNEGSKA (reference sequence). V gave up 0 bases and J gave up 2 bases; unmatched junction bases: 8. The CDR3 contains 17 residues. Sample time point: persistent/refractory GD, antithyroid drugs over 5 years with positive TRAb. PBMCs were the source of the RNA used for TCR sequencing. The authors built TCR beta libraries using iRepertoire HTBI primers and Arm-PCR of CDR3 regions. One entry per CDR3 protein, called by TCRdb with MiXCR from the multiplex PCR reads. The table has roughly 360,000 distinct CDR3 sequences, less than 30% seen once.

The input for sequencing was peripheral blood mononuclear cells (PBMCs), taken when the disease was refractory, from a patient treated with antithyroid drugs. V usage is TRBV20-1 and J usage is TRBJ2-7; 12 nucleotides match TRBD2. The sequence derives from a woman aged 40 to 50 with Graves disease. Written as DNA, the CDR3 is TGCAGTGCTAGAGATCACCTAGCGGGAGGGTACGCCTACGAGCAGTACTTC. Its translation is CSARDHLAGGYAYEQYF.